This TCR beta chain was obtained from a study of cytomegalovirus exposure and HLA in healthy donors. The PCR ran on 60 Vbeta and 13 Jbeta primers. TCRdb's copy holds only in-frame clones and misses some; the assay was immunoSEQ multiplex PCR. The sample lists 200,000 or so clones; 70% to 90% were seen once. Study observations and caveats: About 87% or about 30% of the time was how often most TCR beta V segments were productive, according to an earlier analysis. When a later analysis was performed, an Asian-associated ancestry cluster reportedly had fewer N-insertions than the approximately 680-donor mean. Usually a TCR sequence was rare, but some public TCRs were found in many donors.

As regards this clone: Its antigen remains unknown.

The junction had 5 bases not matched to a gene; V was cut back by 5 bases and J by 1 base. CDR1 is SGHVS and CDR2 is FNYEAQ in the germline V gene. The length of the CDR3 is 15 residues. Sequenced: PBMCs. The gene calls are TRBV7-6 and TRBJ1-1; the match to TRBD1 covers 9 bases. The clonotype comes from a human donor in good health. For the CDR3, the DNA is TGTGCCAGCAGCGCCCAGACAGGGGGGAACACTGAAGCTTTCTTT. This gives the protein CASSAQTGGNTEAFF. The full variable domain, rest sourced from reference TRBV7-6 and TRBJ1-1, is GAGVSQSPRYKVTKRGQDVALRCDPISGHVSLYWYRQALGQGPEFLTYFNYEAQQDKSGLPNDRFSAERPEGSISTLTIQRTEQRDSAMYRCASSAQTGGNTEAFFGQGTRLTVV.